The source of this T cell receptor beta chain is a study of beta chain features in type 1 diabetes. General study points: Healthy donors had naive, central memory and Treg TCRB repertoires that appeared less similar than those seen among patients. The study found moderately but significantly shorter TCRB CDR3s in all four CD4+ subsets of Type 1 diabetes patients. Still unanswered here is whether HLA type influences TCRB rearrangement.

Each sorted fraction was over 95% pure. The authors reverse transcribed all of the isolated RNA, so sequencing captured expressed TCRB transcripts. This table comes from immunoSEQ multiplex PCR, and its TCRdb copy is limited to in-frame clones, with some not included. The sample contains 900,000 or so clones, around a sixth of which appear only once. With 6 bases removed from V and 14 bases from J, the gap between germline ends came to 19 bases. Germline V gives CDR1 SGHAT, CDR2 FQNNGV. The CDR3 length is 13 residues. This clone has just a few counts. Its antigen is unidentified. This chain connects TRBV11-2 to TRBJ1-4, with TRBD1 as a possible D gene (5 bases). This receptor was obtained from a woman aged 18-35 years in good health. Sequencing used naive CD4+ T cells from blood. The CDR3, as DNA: TGTGCCAGCAGTCGGGGCACGGGTTTGAACCTGTTTTTT. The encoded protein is CASSRGTGLNLFF.